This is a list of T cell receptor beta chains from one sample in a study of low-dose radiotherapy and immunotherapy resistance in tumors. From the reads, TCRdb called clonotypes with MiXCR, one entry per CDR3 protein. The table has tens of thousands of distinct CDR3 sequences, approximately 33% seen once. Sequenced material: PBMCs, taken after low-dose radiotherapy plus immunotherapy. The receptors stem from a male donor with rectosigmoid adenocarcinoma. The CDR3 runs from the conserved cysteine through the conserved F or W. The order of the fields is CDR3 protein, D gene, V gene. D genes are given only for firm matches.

CDR3: CAISESNMEGNEQFF
D: .
V: TRBV10-3

CDR3: CSARDQGTSILNNEQFF
D: TRBD2
V: TRBV20-1

CDR3: CASSETGTGRSPLHF
D: TRBD1
V: TRBV2

CDR3: CASSGTGASSGANVLTF
D: TRBD1
V: TRBV9

CDR3: CASSGDTQYF
D: .
V: TRBV6-2/TRBV6-3

CDR3: CASSAGQAEETQYF
D: TRBD1
V: TRBV2

CDR3: CASSDHGQGVDTQYF
D: TRBD1
V: TRBV10-2

CDR3: CAWIDLPNTDTQYF
D: .
V: TRBV30

CDR3: CASSESEGAGELFFF
D: .
V: TRBV2

CDR3: CASSPSLAGPTYEQYF
D: TRBD2
V: TRBV3-1

CDR3: CSARGGRELTLYNEQFF
D: .
V: TRBV20-1

CDR3: CASSEGQGASYGYTF
D: TRBD1
V: TRBV7-2

CDR3: CASSLGGNYEQYF
D: .
V: TRBV5-1

CDR3: CASSYRRDTQYF
D: .
V: TRBV7-2

CDR3: CASSLALTSGNTIYF
D: .
V: TRBV11-2

CDR3: CASSQGERLRSHEQYF
D: .
V: TRBV3-1

CDR3: CASSFGGRGSTDTQYF
D: .
V: TRBV5-1

CDR3: CSARDIKRGTYEQYF
D: .
V: TRBV20-1

CDR3: CASSFTSSRGAGLMGEQYF
D: .
V: TRBV6-6

CDR3: CASIWAQGGGTDTQYF
D: .
V: TRBV2

CDR3: CASSPPGTWGKTYEQYF
D: .
V: TRBV5-4

CDR3: CAGGGTYNEQFF
D: TRBD2
V: TRBV28

CDR3: CASSTNSPLTGIGNTIYF
D: TRBD1
V: TRBV7-2

CDR3: CASSLGRAGEQYF
D: .
V: TRBV27

CDR3: CATSPALANTGELFF
D: .
V: TRBV24-1

CDR3: CSARDMFEAGTYNEQFF
D: .
V: TRBV20-1

CDR3: CASSQARTIRGEQYF
D: .
V: TRBV4-3

CDR3: CASSLDTDTQYF
D: .
V: TRBV5-1

CDR3: CSAPGLAGDTDTQYF
D: TRBD2
V: TRBV20-1

CDR3: CSARDHRGGEKLFF
D: TRBD1
V: TRBV20-1

CDR3: CASSPGDSDTQYF
D: .
V: TRBV5-4

CDR3: CATSRSGQRGQHF
D: .
V: TRBV15

CDR3: CASSSGTAKETQYF
D: TRBD1
V: TRBV6-2/TRBV6-3

CDR3: CASSWDRNQDTQYF
D: TRBD1
V: TRBV28

CDR3: CASGGFGGYTF
D: .
V: TRBV2